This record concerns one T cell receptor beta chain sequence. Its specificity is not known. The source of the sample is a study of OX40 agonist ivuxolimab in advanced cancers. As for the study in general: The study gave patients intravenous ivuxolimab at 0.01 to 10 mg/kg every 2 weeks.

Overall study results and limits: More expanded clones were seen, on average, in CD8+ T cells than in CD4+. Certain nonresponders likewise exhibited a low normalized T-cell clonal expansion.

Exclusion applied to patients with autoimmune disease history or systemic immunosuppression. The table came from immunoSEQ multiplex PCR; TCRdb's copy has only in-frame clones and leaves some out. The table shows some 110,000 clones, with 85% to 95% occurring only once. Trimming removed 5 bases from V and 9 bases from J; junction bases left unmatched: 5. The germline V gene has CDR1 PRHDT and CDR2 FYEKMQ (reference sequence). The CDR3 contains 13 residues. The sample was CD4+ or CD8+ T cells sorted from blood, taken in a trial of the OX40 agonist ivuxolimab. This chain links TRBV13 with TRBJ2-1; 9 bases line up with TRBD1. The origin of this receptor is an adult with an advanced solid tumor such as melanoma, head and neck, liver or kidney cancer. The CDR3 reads CASSAQGATEQFF. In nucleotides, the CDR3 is TGTGCCAGCAGCGCACAGGGGGCGACTGAGCAGTTCTTC.